This paragraph covers one T cell receptor (beta chain) sequence. Antigen unknown. The CDR3 totals 10 residues. V was pared by 9 bases and J by 1 base, with 3 bases between. Germline V gene sequence: CDR1 LNHDA, CDR2 SQIVND (reference sequence). These data originate in a study of siplizumab effects on memory and regulatory T cells. The assay was immunoSEQ multiplex PCR, and TCRdb's table has in-frame clones only and misses some. Among 100,000 or so clones, 94% were seen once, and the ten largest hold approximately 0.61%. Study-wide results and caveats: Alloreactive clones mapping to unstimulated subsets formed only a minor fraction.

The receptor's source is a human donor in good health. Sequences were obtained from Tregs sorted from blood. V and J are TRBV19 and TRBJ1-1, with no clear D. CDR3 sequence (DNA): TGTGCCAGCAAGAACACTGAAGCTTTCTTT. As protein: CASKNTEAFF.